This TCR beta chain was captured in a study of blood T cell repertoires in COVID-19. Study summary: From the United States, Italy and Spain came samples of acute and convalescent COVID-19. PBMCs, B-cell-depleted T cells, or T cells were the source of the cDNA or gDNA that made up the material.

In the study's own analysis: Counts of nucleated cells, estimated from reference gene primer amplification, were obtained. Measured with immunoSEQ multiplex PCR; TCRdb has only the in-frame clones, and not every one. V, J and clone size were drawn from that table, and D and trimming were deduced from the DNA. This table holds 110,000 to 150,000 clones, over 70% found once. This CDR3 comprises 14 residues. V lost 7 bases and J 5 bases, leaving 18 bases between the germline ends. The germline CDR1 and CDR2 sequences are LGHNT and FRNRAP. The sample consisted of peripheral blood. V and J are TRBV12-5 and TRBJ2-7; D may be TRBD2 (5 bases). This sequence originates from a woman aged 55 to 70 with acute or convalescent COVID-19. CDR3 loop: CASASFPGYHEQYF. The CDR3 DNA sequence: TGTGCTAGTGCCTCTTTTCCGGGGTATCACGAGCAGTACTTC. Variable domain in full (rest from reference TRBV12-5 and TRBJ2-7): DARVTQTPRHKVTEMGQEVTMRCQPILGHNTVFWYRQTMMQGLELLAYFRNRAPLDDSGMPKDRFSAEMPDATLATLKIQPSEPRDSAVYFCASASFPGYHEQYFGPGTRLTVT.